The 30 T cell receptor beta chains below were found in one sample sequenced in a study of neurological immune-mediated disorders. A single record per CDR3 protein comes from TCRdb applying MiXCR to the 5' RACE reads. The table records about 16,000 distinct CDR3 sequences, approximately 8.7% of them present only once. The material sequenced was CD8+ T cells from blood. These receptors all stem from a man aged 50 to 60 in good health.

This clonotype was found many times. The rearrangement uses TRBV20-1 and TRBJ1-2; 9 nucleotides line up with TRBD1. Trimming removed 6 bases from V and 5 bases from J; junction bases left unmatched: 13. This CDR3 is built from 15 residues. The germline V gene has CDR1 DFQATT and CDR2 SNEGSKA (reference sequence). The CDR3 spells CSAQPQDRGSYGYTF. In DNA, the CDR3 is TGCAGTGCGCAGCCCCAGGACAGGGGATCGTATGGCTACACCTTC.

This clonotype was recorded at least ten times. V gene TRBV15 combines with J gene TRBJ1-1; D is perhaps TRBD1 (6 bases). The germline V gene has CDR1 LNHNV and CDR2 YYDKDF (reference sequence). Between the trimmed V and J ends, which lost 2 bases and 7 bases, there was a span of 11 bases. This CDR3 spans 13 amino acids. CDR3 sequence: CATSRSGDGEAFF. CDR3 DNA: TGTGCCACCAGCAGATCAGGGGATGGTGAAGCTTTCTTT.

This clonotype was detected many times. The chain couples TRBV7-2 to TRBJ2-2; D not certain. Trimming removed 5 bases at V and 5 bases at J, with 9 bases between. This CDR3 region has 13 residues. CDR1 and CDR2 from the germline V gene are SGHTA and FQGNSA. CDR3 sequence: CASSPDGTGELFF. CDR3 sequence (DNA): TGTGCCAGCAGCCCAGACGGGACCGGGGAGCTGTTTTTT.

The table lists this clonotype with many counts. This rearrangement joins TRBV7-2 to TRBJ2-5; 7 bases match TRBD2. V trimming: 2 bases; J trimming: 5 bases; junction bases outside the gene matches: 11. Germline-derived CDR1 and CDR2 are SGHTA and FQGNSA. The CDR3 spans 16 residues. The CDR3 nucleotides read TGTGCCAGCAGCTTATTGGCGGGAGAAATATGGGAGACCCAGTACTTC. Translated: CASSLLAGEIWETQYF. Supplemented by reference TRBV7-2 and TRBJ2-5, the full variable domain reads GAGVSQSPSNKVTEKGKDVELRCDPISGHTALYWYRQSLGQGLEFLIYFQGNSAPDKSGLPSDRFSAERTGGSVSTLTIQRTQQEDSAVYLCASSLLAGEIWETQYFGPGTRLLVL.

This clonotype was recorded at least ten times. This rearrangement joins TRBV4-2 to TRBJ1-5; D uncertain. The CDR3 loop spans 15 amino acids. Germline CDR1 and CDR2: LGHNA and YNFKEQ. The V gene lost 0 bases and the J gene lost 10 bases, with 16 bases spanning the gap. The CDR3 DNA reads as TGTGCCAGCAGCCAAGATGAAGGCCTCGAGGAACCCCAGCATTTT. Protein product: CASSQDEGLEEPQHF.

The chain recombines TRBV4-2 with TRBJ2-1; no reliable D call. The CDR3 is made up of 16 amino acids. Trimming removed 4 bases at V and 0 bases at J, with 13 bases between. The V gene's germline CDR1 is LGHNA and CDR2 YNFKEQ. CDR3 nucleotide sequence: TGTGCCAGCAGCCCCAGTTTCCATGGCTCCTACAATGAGCAGTTCTTC. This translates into CASSPSFHGSYNEQFF.

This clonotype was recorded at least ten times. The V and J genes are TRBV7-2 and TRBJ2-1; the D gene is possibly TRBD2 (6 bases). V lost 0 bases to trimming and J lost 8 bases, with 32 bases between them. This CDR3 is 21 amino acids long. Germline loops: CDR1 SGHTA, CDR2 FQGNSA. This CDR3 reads CASSLARAPPGGRPRVHEQFF. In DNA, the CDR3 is TGTGCCAGCAGCTTAGCGCGGGCACCCCCCGGAGGGCGTCCAAGAGTCCATGAGCAGTTCTTC.

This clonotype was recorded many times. The chain's CDR3 is CASSQEYEREVTGELFF. CDR3 nucleotide sequence: TGCGCCAGCAGCCAAGAGTATGAGCGGGAGGTCACCGGGGAGCTGTTTTTT. The chain has TRBV4-3 and TRBJ2-2, with 9 bases lining up with TRBD2. The germline V gene encodes CDR1 LGHNA and CDR2 YSLEER. V shed 0 bases, J shed 4 bases, and the junction held 6 bases outside the gene matches. The CDR3 consists of 17 residues.

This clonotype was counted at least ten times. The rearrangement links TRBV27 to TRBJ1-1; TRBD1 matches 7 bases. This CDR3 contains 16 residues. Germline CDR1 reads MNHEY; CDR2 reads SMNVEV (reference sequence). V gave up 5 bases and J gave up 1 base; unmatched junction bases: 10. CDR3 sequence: CASSARSEGANTEAFF. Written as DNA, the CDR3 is TGTGCCAGCAGTGCCCGAAGTGAGGGGGCGAACACTGAAGCTTTCTTT.

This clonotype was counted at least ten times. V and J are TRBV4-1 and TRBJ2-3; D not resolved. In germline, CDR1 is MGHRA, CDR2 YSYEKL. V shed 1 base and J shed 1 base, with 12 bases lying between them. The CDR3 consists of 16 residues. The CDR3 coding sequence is TGCGCCAGCAGCCAAGTATCTGGGTTCGGCACAGATACGCAGTATTTT. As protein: CASSQVSGFGTDTQYF.

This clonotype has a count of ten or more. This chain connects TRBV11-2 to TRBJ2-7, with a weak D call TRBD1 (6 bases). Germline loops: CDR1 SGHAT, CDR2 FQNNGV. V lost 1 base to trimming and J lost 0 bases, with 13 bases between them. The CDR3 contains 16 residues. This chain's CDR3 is CASSLGPGENSYEQYF. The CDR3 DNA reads TGTGCCAGCAGCTTAGGGCCAGGGGAGAACTCCTACGAGCAGTACTTC.

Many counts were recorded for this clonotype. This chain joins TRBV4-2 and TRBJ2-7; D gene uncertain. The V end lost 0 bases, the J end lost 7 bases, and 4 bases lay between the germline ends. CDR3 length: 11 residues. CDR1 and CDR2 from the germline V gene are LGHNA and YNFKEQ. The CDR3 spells CASSQDREQYF. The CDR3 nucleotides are TGTGCCAGCAGCCAAGATCGGGAGCAGTACTTC.

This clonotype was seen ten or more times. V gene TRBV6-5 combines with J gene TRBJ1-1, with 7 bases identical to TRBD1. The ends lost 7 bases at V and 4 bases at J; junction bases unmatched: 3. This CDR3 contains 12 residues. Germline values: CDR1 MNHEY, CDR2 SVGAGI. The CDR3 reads CASIRQGTEAFF. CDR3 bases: TGTGCCAGCATCCGACAGGGCACTGAAGCTTTCTTT.

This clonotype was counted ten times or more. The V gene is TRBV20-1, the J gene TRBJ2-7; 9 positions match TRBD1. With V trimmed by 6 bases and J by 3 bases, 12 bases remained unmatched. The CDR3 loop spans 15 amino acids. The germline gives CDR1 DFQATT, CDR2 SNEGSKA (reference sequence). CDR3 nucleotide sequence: TGCAGTGCCCAAGACCCGGGACAGGGAAACTACGAGCAGTACTTC. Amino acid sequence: CSAQDPGQGNYEQYF.

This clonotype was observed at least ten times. The CDR3 reads CSVEGIGGGGGGWDNEQFF. As DNA, the CDR3 is TGCAGCGTTGAAGGGATAGGGGGGGGCGGTGGAGGGTGGGACAATGAGCAGTTCTTC. The chain links TRBV29-1 to TRBJ2-1, with D tentatively TRBD2 (7 bases). V was pared by 1 base and J by 5 bases, with 27 bases between. Germline V gene lookup returns CDR1 SQVTM and CDR2 ANQGSEA. The CDR3 loop spans 19 amino acids.

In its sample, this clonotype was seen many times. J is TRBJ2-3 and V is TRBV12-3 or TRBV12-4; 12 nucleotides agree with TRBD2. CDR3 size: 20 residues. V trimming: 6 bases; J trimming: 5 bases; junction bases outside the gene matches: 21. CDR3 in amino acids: CASSPHGLAGGPLVGDTQYF. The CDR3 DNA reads TGTGCCAGCAGCCCTCACGGGCTAGCGGGAGGGCCGTTGGTGGGAGATACGCAGTATTTT.

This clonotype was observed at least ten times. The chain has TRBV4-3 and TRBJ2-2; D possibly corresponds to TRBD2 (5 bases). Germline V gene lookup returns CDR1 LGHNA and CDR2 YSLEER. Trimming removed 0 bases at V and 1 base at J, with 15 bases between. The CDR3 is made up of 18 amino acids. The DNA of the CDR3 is TGCGCCAGCAGCCAAGATGCGGAGGCAAAATGGAACACCGGGGAGCTGTTTTTT. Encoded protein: CASSQDAEAKWNTGELFF.

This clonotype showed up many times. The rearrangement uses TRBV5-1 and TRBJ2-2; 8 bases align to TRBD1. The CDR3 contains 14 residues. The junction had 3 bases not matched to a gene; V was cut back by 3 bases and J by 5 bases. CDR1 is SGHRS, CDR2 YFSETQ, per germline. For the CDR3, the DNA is TGCGCCAGCAGCTGGACAGGGAGAACCGGGGAGCTGTTTTTT. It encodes CASSWTGRTGELFF.

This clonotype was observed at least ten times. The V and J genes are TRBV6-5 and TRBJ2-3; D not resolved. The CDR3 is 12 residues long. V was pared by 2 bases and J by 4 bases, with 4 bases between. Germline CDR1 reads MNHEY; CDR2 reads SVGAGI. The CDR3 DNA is TGTGCCAGCAGTTACCCGCCAGATACGCAGTATTTT. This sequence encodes CASSYPPDTQYF.

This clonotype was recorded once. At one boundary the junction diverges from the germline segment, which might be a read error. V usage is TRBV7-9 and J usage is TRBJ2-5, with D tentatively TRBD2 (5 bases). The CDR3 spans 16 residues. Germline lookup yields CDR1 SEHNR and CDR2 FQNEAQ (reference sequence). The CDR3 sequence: CANMDWGIRLQETLYF. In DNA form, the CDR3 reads TGTGCCAACATGGACTGGGGAATTAGGCTTCAAGAGACCCTGTACTTC.

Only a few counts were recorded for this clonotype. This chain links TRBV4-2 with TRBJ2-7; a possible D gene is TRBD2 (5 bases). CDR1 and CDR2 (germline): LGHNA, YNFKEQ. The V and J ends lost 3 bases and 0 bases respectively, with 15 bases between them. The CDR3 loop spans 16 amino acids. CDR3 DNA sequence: TGTGCCAGCAGCCAGGACTCTAACGGGATCTCCTACGAGCAGTACTTC. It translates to CASSQDSNGISYEQYF.

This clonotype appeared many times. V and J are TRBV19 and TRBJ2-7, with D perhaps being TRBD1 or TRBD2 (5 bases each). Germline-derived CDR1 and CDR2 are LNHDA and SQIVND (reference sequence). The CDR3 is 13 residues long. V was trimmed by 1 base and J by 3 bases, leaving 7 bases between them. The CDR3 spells CASSIGDGYEQYF. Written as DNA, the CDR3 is TGTGCCAGTAGTATAGGGGACGGCTACGAGCAGTACTTC.

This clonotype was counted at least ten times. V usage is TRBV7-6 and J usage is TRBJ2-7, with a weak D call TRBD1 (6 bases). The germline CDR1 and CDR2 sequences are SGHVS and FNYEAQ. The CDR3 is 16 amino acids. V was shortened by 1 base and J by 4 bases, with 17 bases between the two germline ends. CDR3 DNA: TGTGCCAGCAGCTTAGGGGGGCCGCATAGGTTGTACGAGCAGTACTTC. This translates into CASSLGGPHRLYEQYF.

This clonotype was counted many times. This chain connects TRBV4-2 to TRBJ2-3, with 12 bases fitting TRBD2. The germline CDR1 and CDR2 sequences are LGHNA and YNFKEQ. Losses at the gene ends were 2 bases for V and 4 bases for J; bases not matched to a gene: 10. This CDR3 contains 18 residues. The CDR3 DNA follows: TGTGCCAGCAGCCAATCCCCCCGGCTAGCGGGAGGGGCAGATACGCAGTATTTT. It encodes CASSQSPRLAGGADTQYF.

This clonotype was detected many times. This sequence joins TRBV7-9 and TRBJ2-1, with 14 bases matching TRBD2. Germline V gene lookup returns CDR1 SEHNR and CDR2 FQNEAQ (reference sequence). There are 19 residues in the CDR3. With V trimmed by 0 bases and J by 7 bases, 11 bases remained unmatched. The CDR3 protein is CASSLALTSGRVPSNEQFF. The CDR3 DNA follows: TGTGCCAGCAGCTTAGCGCTGACTAGCGGGAGGGTCCCCTCTAATGAGCAGTTCTTC.

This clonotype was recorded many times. In DNA, the CDR3 is TGTGCCAGCAGCGTAGGTCCAGATACGCAGTATTTT. Amino acid sequence: CASSVGPDTQYF. The J gene is TRBJ2-3, the V gene TRBV9; unclear D gene. Trimming pared 0 bases from V and 4 bases from J, leaving 3 bases between. This CDR3 comprises 12 residues. Germline values: CDR1 SGDLS, CDR2 YYNGEE.

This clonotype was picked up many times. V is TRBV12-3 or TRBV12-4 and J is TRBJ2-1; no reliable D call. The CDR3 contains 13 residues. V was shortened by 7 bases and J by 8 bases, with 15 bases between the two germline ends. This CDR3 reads CASTQVLGYEQFF. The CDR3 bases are TGTGCCAGCACCCAAGTTTTGGGCTATGAGCAGTTCTTC.

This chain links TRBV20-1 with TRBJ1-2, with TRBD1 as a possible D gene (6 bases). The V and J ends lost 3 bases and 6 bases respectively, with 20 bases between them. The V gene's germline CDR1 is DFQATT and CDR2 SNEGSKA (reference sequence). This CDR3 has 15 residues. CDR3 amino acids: CSARDPGGPDDGYTF. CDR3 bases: TGCAGTGCTAGGGATCCGGGGGGGCCGGATGATGGCTACACCTTC.

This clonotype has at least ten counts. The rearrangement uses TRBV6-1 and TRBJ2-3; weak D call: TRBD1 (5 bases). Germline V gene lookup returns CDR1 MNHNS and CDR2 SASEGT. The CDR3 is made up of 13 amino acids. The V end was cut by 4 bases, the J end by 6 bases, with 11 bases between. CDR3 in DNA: TGTGCCAGCAGTGCGACAGAAGCGGATACGCAGTATTTT. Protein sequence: CASSATEADTQYF.

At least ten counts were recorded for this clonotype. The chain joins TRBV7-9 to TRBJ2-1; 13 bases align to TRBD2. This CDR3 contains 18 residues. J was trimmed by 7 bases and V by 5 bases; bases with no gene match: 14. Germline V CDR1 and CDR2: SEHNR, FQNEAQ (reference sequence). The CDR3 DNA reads TGTGCCAGCAGCGTAACCCAAGGACTAGCGGGAGAGGTGAATGAGCAGTTCTTC. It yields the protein CASSVTQGLAGEVNEQFF.